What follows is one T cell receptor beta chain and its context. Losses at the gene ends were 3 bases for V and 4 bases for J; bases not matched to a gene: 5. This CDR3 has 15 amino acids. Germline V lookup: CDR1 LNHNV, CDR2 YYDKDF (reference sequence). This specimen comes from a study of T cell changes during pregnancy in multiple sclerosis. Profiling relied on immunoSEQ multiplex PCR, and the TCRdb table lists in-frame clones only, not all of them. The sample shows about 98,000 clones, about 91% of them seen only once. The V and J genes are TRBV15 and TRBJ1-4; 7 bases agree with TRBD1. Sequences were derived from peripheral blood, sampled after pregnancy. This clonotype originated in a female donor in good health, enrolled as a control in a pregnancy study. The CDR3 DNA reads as TGTGCCACCAGCAGGGGAACAGGGGATAATGAAAAACTGTTTTTT. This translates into CATSRGTGDNEKLFF.